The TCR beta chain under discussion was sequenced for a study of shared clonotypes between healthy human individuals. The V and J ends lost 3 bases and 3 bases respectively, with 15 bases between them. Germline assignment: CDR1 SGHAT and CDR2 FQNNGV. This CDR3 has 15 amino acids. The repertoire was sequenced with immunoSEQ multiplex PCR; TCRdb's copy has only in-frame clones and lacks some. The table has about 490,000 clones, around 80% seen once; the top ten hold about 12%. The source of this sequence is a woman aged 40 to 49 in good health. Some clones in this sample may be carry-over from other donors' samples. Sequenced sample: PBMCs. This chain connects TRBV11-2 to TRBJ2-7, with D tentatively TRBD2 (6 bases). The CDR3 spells CASSFAGLSVYEQYF. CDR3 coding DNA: TGTGCCAGCAGCTTCGCAGGACTATCGGTCTACGAGCAGTACTTC.